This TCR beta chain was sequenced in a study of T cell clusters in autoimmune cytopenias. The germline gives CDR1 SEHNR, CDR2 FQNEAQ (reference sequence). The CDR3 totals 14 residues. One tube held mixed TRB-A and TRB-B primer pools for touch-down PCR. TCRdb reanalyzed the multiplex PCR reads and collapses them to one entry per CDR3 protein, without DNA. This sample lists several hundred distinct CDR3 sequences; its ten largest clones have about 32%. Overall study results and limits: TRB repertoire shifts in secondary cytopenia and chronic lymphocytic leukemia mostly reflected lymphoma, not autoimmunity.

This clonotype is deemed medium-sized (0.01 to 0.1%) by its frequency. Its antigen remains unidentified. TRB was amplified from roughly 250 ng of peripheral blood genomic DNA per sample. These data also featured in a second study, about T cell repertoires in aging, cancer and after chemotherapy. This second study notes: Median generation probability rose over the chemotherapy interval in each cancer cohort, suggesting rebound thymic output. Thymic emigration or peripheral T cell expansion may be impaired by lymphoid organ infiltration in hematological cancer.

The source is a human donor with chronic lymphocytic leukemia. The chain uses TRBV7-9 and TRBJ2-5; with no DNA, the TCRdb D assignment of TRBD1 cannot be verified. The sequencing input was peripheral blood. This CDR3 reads CASSLAPAQETQYF. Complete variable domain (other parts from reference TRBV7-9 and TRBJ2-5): DTGVSQNPRHKITKRGQNVTFRCDPISEHNRLYWYRQTLGQGPEFLTYFQNEAQLEKSRLLSDRFSAERPKGSFSTLEIQRTEQGDSAMYLCASSLAPAQETQYFGPGTRLLVL.